These 10 T cell receptor beta chains were all obtained from the same sample, sequenced in a study of shared clonotypes between healthy human individuals. Terminally differentiated effector memory CD45RA+ cells were excluded from the naive CD8 cells, which were CD45RO-negative and positively selected for CCR7. The method was immunoSEQ multiplex PCR; TCRdb's version includes in-frame clones alone and lacks a portion of them. The data show some 2 million clones, about 95% seen once. The sample taken for sequencing was naive CD8+ T cells sorted from blood. The receptors were gathered from a man between 18 and 35 years old in good health.

The rearrangement links TRBV2 to TRBJ2-1, with D possibly TRBD1 on 5 matching bases. Per the germline V gene, CDR1 is SNHLY and CDR2 is FYNNEI. CDR3 length equals 17 residues. V shed 6 bases and J shed 0 bases, with 18 bases lying between them. The CDR3 protein is CASSGDRYESSYNEQFF. The DNA of the CDR3 is TGTGCCAGCAGCGGTGACAGATATGAGAGCTCCTACAATGAGCAGTTCTTC.

This sequence joins TRBV4-2 and TRBJ2-7; D could derive from TRBD1 or TRBD2 (7 bases each). Per germline, CDR1 LGHNA and CDR2 YNFKEQ. The CDR3 contains 15 residues. The V gene lost 4 bases and the J gene lost 3 bases, with 16 bases spanning the gap. CDR3 amino acids: CASSPRGGGLYEQYF. CDR3 DNA: TGTGCCAGCAGCCCGAGGGGAGGGGGCCTCTACGAGCAGTACTTC.

The chain carries TRBV19 and TRBJ2-3; 9 nucleotides agree with TRBD2. The germline V gene encodes CDR1 LNHDA and CDR2 SQIVND (reference sequence). CDR3 length: 15 amino acids. After removal of 3 bases from V and 7 bases from J, the junction contained 8 bases not matched to a gene. For the CDR3, the DNA is TGTGCCAGTAGTATGGGTAGCGGGAGCTTCAATACGCAGTATTTT. It translates to CASSMGSGSFNTQYF.

The gene calls are TRBV11-3 and TRBJ2-2, with a possible D match to TRBD2 (6 bases). Germline values: CDR1 SGHNT, CDR2 YENEEA. The CDR3 runs to 14 residues. V gave up 5 bases and J gave up 6 bases, with 13 bases separating them. CDR3 in amino acids: CASSGRTTPGELFF. The CDR3 DNA reads as TGTGCCAGCAGCGGACGGACTACCCCCGGGGAGCTGTTTTTT.

The rearrangement links TRBV27 to TRBJ2-7; perhaps TRBD2 as D (5 bases). The CDR3 runs to 15 residues. V lost 6 bases and J 0 bases, leaving 15 bases between the germline ends. Germline CDR1 and CDR2: MNHEY and SMNVEV (reference sequence). The CDR3 is CASRPTISDSYEQYF. The CDR3 nucleotides are TGTGCCAGCAGACCCACGATTAGCGACTCCTACGAGCAGTACTTC.

Comment on this clone: At the DNA level, this CDR3 is encoded by other sequences in the same sample as well. CDR3 coding DNA: TGTGCCAGCGGTTACAGGGGGACCGGGGAGCTGTTTTTT. Encoded protein: CASGYRGTGELFF. The J gene is TRBJ2-2, the V gene TRBV27; 8 bases map to TRBD1. The CDR3 sequence is 13 residues long. J was trimmed by 5 bases and V by 8 bases; bases with no gene match: 4. The germline gives CDR1 MNHEY, CDR2 SMNVEV (reference sequence).

This chain links TRBV29-1 with TRBJ2-7, with 7 bases lining up with TRBD1. Trimming removed 6 bases from V and 4 bases from J; junction bases left unmatched: 3. Germline V gene lookup returns CDR1 SQVTM and CDR2 ANQGSEA. CDR3 length equals 11 residues. The CDR3 nucleotides read TGCAGCGTACGGACAGGATACGAGCAGTACTTC. Encoded protein: CSVRTGYEQYF.

This clone was found once. This sequence joins TRBV11-2 and TRBJ2-1, with D uncertain. This CDR3 region has 13 residues. Germline CDR1 and CDR2: SGHAT and FQNNGV. The V and J ends lost 4 bases and 3 bases respectively, with 7 bases between them. The chain's CDR3 is CASSWALYNEQFF. In DNA form, the CDR3 reads TGTGCCAGCAGCTGGGCCCTCTACAATGAGCAGTTCTTC. The full variable domain, rest sourced from reference TRBV11-2 and TRBJ2-1, is EAGVAQSPRYKIIEKRQSVAFWCNPISGHATLYWYQQILGQGPKLLIQFQNNGVVDDSQLPKDRFSAERLKGVDSTLKIQPAKLEDSAVYLCASSWALYNEQFFGPGTRLTVL.

The chain joins TRBV15 to TRBJ2-7; a possible D gene is TRBD1 (6 bases). CDR1 LNHNV and CDR2 YYDKDF come from the germline V gene (reference sequence). V was cut by 3 bases and J by 4 bases, with 16 bases left in between. CDR3 length equals 15 residues. The CDR3 region has the DNA TGTGCCACCAGCAGTGGACAGCTATCGTCTTACGAGCAGTACTTC. Translation gives CATSSGQLSSYEQYF.

This clone was observed once. The chain has TRBV6-1 and TRBJ1-3; 8 bases line up with TRBD1. This CDR3 spans 15 amino acids. The J segment lost 6 bases and the V segment lost 6 bases, leaving 10 bases of the junction unmatched. The germline V gene has CDR1 MNHNS and CDR2 SASEGT. The CDR3 nucleotides read TGTGCCAGCAGACCCCGGACAGGGTTTGAAAACACCATATATTTT. It encodes CASRPRTGFENTIYF.